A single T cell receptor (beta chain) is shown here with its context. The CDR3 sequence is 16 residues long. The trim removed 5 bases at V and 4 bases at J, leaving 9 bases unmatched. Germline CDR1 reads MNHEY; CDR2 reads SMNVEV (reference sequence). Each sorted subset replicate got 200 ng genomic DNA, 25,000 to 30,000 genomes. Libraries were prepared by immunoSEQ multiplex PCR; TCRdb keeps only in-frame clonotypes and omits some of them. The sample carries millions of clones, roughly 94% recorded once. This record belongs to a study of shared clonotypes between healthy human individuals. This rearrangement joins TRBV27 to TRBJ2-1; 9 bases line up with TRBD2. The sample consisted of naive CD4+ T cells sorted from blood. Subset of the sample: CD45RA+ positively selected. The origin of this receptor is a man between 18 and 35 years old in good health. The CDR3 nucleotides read TGTGCCAGCAGTCCCGGGGGCGGGAGGGCTTACAATGAGCAGTTCTTC. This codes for CASSPGGGRAYNEQFF.